The source of this T cell receptor beta chain is a study of graft-versus-host responses after intestinal transplantation. For the study at large: Every recipient underwent anti-thymocyte globulin induction, then tacrolimus and steroids for three to four years.

The assay was immunoSEQ multiplex PCR, and TCRdb's table has in-frame clones only and misses some. The sample holds about 110,000 clones; 93% are singletons and the top ten take around 0.49%. A remark on this clone: Its antigen is as yet unknown.

The ends were cut back, 1 base at V and 2 bases at J, with 6 bases in the middle. The CDR3 contains 13 residues. CDR1 is MGHDK and CDR2 is SYGVNS in the germline V gene. Study-level points and caveats: Early declines in HvG clones that occurred post-transplant were associated with peak circulating GvH clone levels. The recipient marrow held GvH clones, and some of them showed up first in ileum or blood.

The chain combines TRBV25-1 with TRBJ2-7; unclear D gene. This clonotype was obtained from a human donor who received an intestinal transplant. The sequencing used unstimulated CD8+ T cells sorted from spleen or lymph node cells, collected before intestinal transplant. In nucleotides, the CDR3 is TGTGCCAGCAGTGAATGGGCGGCCTACGAGCAGTACTTC. Its protein product is CASSEWAAYEQYF.